The rows below give T cell receptor beta chains drawn from one sample of a study of cytomegalovirus exposure and HLA in healthy donors. TCRdb keeps only in-frame clones here, not all; method: immunoSEQ multiplex PCR. The table lists around 150,000 clones, about 80% of them singletons. Source material: PBMCs. The receptors shown here come from a girl under 18 in good health and CMV-seropositive. Each CDR3 is given without its conserved first and last residue.

TRBV7-9	ASGYAEDPGTYGYT
TRBV18	ASSSPNRQGFRRGENIQY
TRBV28	ASSLAVGGTGAYEQY
TRBV5-1	ASSLLGTTNEKLF
TRBV6-1	ASSRAGEGNTIY
TRBV4-1	ASSQDKFGLMNTEAF
TRBV6-4	ASSPWFTAANYGYT
TRBV15	ATSQGRTDTQY
TRBV28	ASSSAVTEAF
TRBV5-1	ASRLAGGSYNEQF
TRBV5-1	ASSLAVGGYEQY
TRBV16	ASSHLRGTAAYEQY
TRBV10-3	AIGGGSLPEQY
TRBV10-3	AISESGQGPRWPQH
TRBV7-3	ASSRGLAGEQETQY